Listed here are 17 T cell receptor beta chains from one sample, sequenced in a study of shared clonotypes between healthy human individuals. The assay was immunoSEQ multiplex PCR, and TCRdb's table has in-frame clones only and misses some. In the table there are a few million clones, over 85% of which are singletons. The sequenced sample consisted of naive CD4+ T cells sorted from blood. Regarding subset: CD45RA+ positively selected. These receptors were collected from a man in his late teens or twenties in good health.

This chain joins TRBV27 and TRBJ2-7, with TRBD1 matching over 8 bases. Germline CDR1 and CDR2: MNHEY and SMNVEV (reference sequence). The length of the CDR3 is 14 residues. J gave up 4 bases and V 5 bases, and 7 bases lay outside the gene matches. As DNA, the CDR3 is TGTGCCAGCAGTCGGACAGGGATTGAGTACGAGCAGTACTTC. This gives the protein CASSRTGIEYEQYF.

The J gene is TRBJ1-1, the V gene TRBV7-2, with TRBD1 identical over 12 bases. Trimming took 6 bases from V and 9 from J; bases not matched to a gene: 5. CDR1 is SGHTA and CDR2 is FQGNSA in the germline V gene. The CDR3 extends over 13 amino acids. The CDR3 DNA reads TGTGCCAGCAGTATCCGGGACAGGGGGCAAGCTTTCTTT. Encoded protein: CASSIRDRGQAFF.

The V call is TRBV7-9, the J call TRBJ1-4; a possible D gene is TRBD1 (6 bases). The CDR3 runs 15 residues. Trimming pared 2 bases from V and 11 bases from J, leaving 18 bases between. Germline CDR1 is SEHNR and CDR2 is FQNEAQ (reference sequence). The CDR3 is CASSLWSGAMEKLFF. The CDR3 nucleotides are TGTGCCAGCAGCTTATGGTCGGGGGCAATGGAGAAACTGTTTTTT. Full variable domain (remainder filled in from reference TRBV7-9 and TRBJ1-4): DTGVSQNPRHKITKRGQNVTFRCDPISEHNRLYWYRQTLGQGPEFLTYFQNEAQLEKSRLLSDRFSAERPKGSFSTLEIQRTEQGDSAMYLCASSLWSGAMEKLFFGSGTQLSVL.

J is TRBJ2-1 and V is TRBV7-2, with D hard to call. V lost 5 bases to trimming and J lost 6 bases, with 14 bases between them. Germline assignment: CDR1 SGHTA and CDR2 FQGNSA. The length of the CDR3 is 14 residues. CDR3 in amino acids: CASSKLETRNEQFF. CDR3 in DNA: TGTGCCAGCAGCAAGTTAGAGACTCGCAATGAGCAGTTCTTC.

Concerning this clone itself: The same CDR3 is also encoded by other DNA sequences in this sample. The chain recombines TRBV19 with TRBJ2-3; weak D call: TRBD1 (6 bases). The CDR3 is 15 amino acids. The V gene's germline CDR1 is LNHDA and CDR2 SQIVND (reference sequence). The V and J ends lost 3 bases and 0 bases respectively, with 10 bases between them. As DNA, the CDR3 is TGTGCCAGTAGTATCGGACAGACTAGCACAGATACGCAGTATTTT. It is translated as CASSIGQTSTDTQYF.

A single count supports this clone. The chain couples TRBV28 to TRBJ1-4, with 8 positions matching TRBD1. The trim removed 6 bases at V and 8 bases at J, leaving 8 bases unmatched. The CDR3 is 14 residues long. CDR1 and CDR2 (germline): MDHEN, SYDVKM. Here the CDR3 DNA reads TGTGCCAGCAGAGAGACAGGGGTGCGGGAAAAACTGTTTTTT. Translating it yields CASRETGVREKLFF.

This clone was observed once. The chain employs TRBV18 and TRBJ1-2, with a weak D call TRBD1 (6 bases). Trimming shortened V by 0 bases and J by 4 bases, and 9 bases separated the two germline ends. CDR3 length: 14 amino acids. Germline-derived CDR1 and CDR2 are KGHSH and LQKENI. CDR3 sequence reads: CASSPPGGPYGYTF. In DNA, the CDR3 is TGTGCCAGCTCACCACCAGGGGGTCCCTATGGCTACACCTTC.

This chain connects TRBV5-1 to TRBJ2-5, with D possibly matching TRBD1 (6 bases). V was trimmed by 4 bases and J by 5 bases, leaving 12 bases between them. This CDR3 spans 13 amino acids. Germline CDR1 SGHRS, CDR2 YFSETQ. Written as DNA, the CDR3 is TGCGCCAGCAGCAGGGGGATGGGGGAGACCCAGTACTTC. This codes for CASSRGMGETQYF.

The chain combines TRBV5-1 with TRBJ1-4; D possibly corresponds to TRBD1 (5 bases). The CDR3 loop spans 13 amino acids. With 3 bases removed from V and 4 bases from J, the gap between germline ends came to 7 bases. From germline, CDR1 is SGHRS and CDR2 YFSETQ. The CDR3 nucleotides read TGCGCCAGCAGCTCGGGGCTTAATGAAAAACTGTTTTTT. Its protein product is CASSSGLNEKLFF.

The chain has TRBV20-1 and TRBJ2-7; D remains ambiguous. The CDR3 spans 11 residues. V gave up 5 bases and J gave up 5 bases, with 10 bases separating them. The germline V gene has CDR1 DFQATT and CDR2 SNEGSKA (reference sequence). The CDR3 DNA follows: TGCAGTGCTTTGGGTCGGGACGAGCAGTACTTC. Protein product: CSALGRDEQYF.

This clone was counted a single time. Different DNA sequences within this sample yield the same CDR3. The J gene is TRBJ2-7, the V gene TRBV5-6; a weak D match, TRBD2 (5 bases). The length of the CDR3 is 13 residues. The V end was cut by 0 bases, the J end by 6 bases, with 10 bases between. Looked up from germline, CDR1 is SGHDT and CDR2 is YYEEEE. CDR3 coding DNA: TGTGCCAGCAGCTTGGGAGGGCCCGGCGAGCAGTACTTC. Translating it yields CASSLGGPGEQYF.

CDR3 protein: CASSSQTTGANVLTF. The DNA of the CDR3 is TGCGCCAGCAGCTCACAGACCACTGGGGCCAACGTCCTGACTTTC. This chain links TRBV4-3 with TRBJ2-6; D is ambiguous. Germline-derived CDR1 and CDR2 are LGHNA and YSLEER. The CDR3 has 15 amino acids. V dropped 5 bases and J dropped 2 bases, with 10 bases sitting between them.

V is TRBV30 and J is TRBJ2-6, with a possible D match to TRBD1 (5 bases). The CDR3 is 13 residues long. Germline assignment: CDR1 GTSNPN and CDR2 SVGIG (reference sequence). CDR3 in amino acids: CAQQGPGANVLTF. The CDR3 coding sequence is TGTGCACAGCAGGGTCCCGGGGCCAACGTCCTGACTTTC.

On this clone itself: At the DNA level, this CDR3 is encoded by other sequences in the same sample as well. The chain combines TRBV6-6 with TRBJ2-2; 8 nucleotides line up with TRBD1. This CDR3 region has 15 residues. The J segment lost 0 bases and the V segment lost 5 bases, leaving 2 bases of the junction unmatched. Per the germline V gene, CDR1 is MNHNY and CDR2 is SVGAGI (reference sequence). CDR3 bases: TGTGCCAGCAGTCGGACAGGGACGAACACCGGGGAGCTGTTTTTT. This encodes CASSRTGTNTGELFF.

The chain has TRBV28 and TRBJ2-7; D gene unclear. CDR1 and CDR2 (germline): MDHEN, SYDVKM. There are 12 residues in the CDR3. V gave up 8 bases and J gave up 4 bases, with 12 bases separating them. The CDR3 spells CASSLQIYEQYF. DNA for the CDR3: TGTGCCAGCTCCCTTCAAATTTACGAGCAGTACTTC.

The DNA of the CDR3 is TGTGCCAGCAGCTTGGGGGCCGGGACAGTTACTTTCTTT. Translating gives CASSLGAGTVTFF. The gene calls are TRBV5-4 and TRBJ1-1; TRBD1 matches 7 bases. The ends lost 0 bases at V and 12 bases at J; junction bases unmatched: 8. Germline V lookup: CDR1 SGHNT, CDR2 YYREEE (reference sequence). There are 13 residues in the CDR3.

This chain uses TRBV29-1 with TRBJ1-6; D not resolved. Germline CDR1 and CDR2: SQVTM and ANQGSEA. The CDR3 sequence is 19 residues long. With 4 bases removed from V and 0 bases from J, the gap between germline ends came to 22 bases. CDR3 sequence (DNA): TGCAGCGTTGGTAGTGGAGTTTCTGCATTTAGCTCCTATAATTCACCCCTCCACTTT. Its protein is CSVGSGVSAFSSYNSPLHF. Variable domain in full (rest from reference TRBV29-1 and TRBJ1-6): SAVISQKPSRDICQRGTSLTIQCQVDSQVTMMFWYRQQPGQSLTLIATANQGSEATYESGFVIDKFPISRPNLTFSTLTVSNMSPEDSSIYLCSVGSGVSAFSSYNSPLHFGNGTRLTVT.